Listed below are T cell receptor beta chains from one sample, sequenced in a study of T-cell memory formation after mild COVID-19. TCRdb re-called the 5' RACE reads with MiXCR, one entry per CDR3 protein. Of 450,000 to 650,000 distinct CDR3 sequences listed, roughly 21% are singletons. The sample comprised PBMCs or a T cell subset sorted from them (not recorded which). The receptors derive from an adult woman who had mild COVID-19 (a few samples of this study predate the infection). Cell type and time point are not known. The CDR3 runs from the conserved cysteine through the conserved F or W. A D gene is named only where the DNA matches it firmly. Rows give clone size only sometimes, using once, few, many, or a class for an expanded clone.

>few|-|TRBJ2-7|TRBV7-9
TGTGCCAGCAGCTCCACCGTGGGTTTCGGCAACGAGCAGTACTTC
CASSSTVGFGNEQYF
>few|-|TRBJ2-5|TRBV5-1
TGCGCCAGCAGCAAGGGACTGGGTGTACAAGAGACCCAGTACTTC
CASSKGLGVQETQYF
>few|-|TRBJ2-1|TRBV3-1
TGTGCCAGCAGCCAAGGTCGGACCGCCTACAATGAGCAGTTCTTC
CASSQGRTAYNEQFF
>few|-|TRBJ1-1|TRBV6-5
TGTGCCAGCAAAGATGGGAGCACTGAAGCTTTCTTT
CASKDGSTEAFF
>-|TRBD1|TRBJ1-1|TRBV12-3/TRBV12-4
TGTGCCAGCAGCCTCGGACAGGTGGGGAACACTGAAGCTTTCTTT
CASSLGQVGNTEAFF
>-|TRBD2|TRBJ2-2|TRBV15
TGTGCCACCAGCAGAGATCTCGGACTAGCGGGGTCCGGGGAGCTGTTTTTT
CATSRDLGLAGSGELFF
>many|-|TRBJ2-7|TRBV20-1
TGCAGTGCCCTCCAGCTGGTCTCCTACGAGCAGTACTTC
CSALQLVSYEQYF
>few|-|TRBJ1-2|TRBV20-1
TGCAGTGCTTCAACCTCACCAGGGGCCGGTTCCTTC
CSASTSPGAGSF
>-|-|TRBJ2-7|TRBV7-9
TGTGCCAGCAGCCCCGGCAGGGCGGTAGGGGACGAGCAGTACTTC
CASSPGRAVGDEQYF
>few|-|TRBJ2-5|TRBV20-1
TGCAGTGCTAGTCGGGCGACAGGACTTGAGAGTGAGACCCAGTACTTC
CSASRATGLESETQYF
>many|TRBD2|TRBJ2-5|TRBV4-2
TGTGCCAGCAGCCAAGAGGGGACTAGCGGGGGGGTGAAGACCCAGTACTTC
CASSQEGTSGGVKTQYF
>-|TRBD2|TRBJ2-1|TRBV6-2/TRBV6-3
TGTGCCAGCAGTTCTATTTACCCTAGCGGGAATGGGATTGAGCAGTTCTTC
CASSSIYPSGNGIEQFF
>-|TRBD2|TRBJ2-6|TRBV7-9
TGTGCCAGCAGCGGACTAGACAACTCTGGGGCCAACGTCCTGACTTTC
CASSGLDNSGANVLTF
>once|-|TRBJ2-3|TRBV30
TGTGCCTGGGAGGGGGGCACAGATACGCAGTATTTT
CAWEGGTDTQYF
>-|-|TRBJ2-5|TRBV9
TGTGCCAGCAGCGTAGGAGACCCGGGGGCGCCGCGGGAGACCCAGTACTTC
CASSVGDPGAPRETQYF
>-|-|TRBJ2-7|TRBV2
TGTGCCAGCAGTGATAGCGGACAGCGACTCTACGAGCAGTACTTC
CASSDSGQRLYEQYF
>-|TRBD1|TRBJ2-2|TRBV7-2
TGTGCCAGCAGCTGGGGACAGGGGGTCGGGGAGCTGTTTTTT
CASSWGQGVGELFF
>few|-|TRBJ2-1|TRBV29-1
TGCAGCGTTATTCCCTACAATGAGCAGTTCTTC
CSVIPYNEQFF
>-|-|TRBJ1-1|TRBV27
TGTGCCAGCAGTTTGGTTCGTTTGAGGTCAGAAGGCACTGAAGCTTTCTTT
CASSLVRLRSEGTEAFF
>-|TRBD2|TRBJ2-7|TRBV7-9
TGTGCCAGCAGCCCGAGCGGGAGCCGCTACGAGCAGTACTTC
CASSPSGSRYEQYF
>few|TRBD2|TRBJ2-5|TRBV20-1
TGCAGTGCTACGAGAAGCGGGAGCGGGGGCGAGACCCAGTACTTC
CSATRSGSGGETQYF
>-|TRBD1|TRBJ1-5|TRBV20-1
TGCAGTGCGAACACAGGGGGTAATAGCAATCAGCCCCAGCATTTT
CSANTGGNSNQPQHF
>few|-|TRBJ1-5|TRBV20-1
TGCAGTGCTAGTGTCGCCGGAGGCAATCAGCCCCAGCATTTT
CSASVAGGNQPQHF
>-|TRBD2|TRBJ2-7|TRBV2
TGTGCCAGCAGTGATGCGGGGGGTTCCTACGAGCAGTACTTC
CASSDAGGSYEQYF
>-|-|TRBJ2-1|TRBV6-5
TGTGCCAGCAGAACCCGAAGGGGGTTTAATGAGCAGTTCTTC
CASRTRRGFNEQFF
>few|TRBD2|TRBJ2-1|TRBV7-9
TGTGCCAGCAGTTCTTCCCTGGCGGGAGGCTCCTACAATGAGCAGTTCTTC
CASSSSLAGGSYNEQFF
>few|TRBD1|TRBJ2-1|TRBV13
TGTGCCAGCAGCTCGGGCGGGGGACAGGGGGGCGATGAGCAGTTCTTC
CASSSGGGQGGDEQFF
>-|-|TRBJ1-2|TRBV6-5
TGTGCCAGCAGTCCCCGTAAGGGGTATGGCTACACCTTC
CASSPRKGYGYTF
>few|-|TRBJ2-5|TRBV4-1
TGCGCCAGCAGCCGGCAGGGACAACAAGAGACCCAGTACTTC
CASSRQGQQETQYF
>-|-|TRBJ2-7|TRBV19
TGTGCCAGTAGTACAACAGGGAGTTTCGGCGAGCAGTACTTC
CASSTTGSFGEQYF
>few|TRBD1|TRBJ2-1|TRBV7-9
TGTGCCAGCAGCATACAGGGGGATGATGAGCAGTTCTTC
CASSIQGDDEQFF
>few|TRBD2|TRBJ2-3|TRBV7-9
TGTGCCAGCAGCTCAGGACTAGCGGGCTCAGATACGCAGTATTTT
CASSSGLAGSDTQYF
>few|-|TRBJ2-3|TRBV4-3
TGCGCCAGCAGCCGTGAGGGGGATGGCACAGATACGCAGTATTTT
CASSREGDGTDTQYF
>-|-|TRBJ2-1|TRBV7-9
TGTGCCAGCAGCTCGTCGAGGGGGGGGTGGAGCCAATCCTCAAGCTCCTACAATGAGCAGTTCTTC
CASSSSRGGWSQSSSSYNEQFF
>few|TRBD1|TRBJ1-1|TRBV6-2/TRBV6-3
TGTGCCAGCAGTTGGACAGGGTGGAACACTGAAGCTTTCTTT
CASSWTGWNTEAFF
>-|TRBD2|TRBJ2-7|TRBV11-1
TGTGCCAGCAGCTTAGGGCGGGAGCTAGACTACGAGCAGTACTTC
CASSLGRELDYEQYF
>-|-|TRBJ1-2|TRBV4-2
TGTGCCAGCAGCCATCCCGAGGACAGTGCGGTCGGCTACACCTTC
CASSHPEDSAVGYTF
>once|-|TRBJ2-3|TRBV7-6
TGTGCCAGCAGATCAGGAGCAGGGGGGCGCACAGATACGCAGTATTTT
CASRSGAGGRTDTQYF
>once|-|TRBJ1-2|TRBV7-3
TGTGCCAGCAGCTTTAACGGCAACTATGGCTACACCTTC
CASSFNGNYGYTF
>few|TRBD1|TRBJ2-2|TRBV3-1
TGTGCCAGCAGCCAACGGACAGGGTCCACCGGGGAGCTGTTTTTT
CASSQRTGSTGELFF
>few|-|TRBJ2-7|TRBV7-8
TGTGCCAGCAGCTTAGTTCGGGGGAAAGCAAAAATCAGCTCCTACGAGCAGTACTTC
CASSLVRGKAKISSYEQYF
>few|TRBD2|TRBJ2-1|TRBV20-1
TGCAGTGCTAGAGATCTCAGCGGGAGAAGTGAGCAGTTCTTC
CSARDLSGRSEQFF
>once|-|TRBJ2-6|TRBV6-1
TGTGCCAGCAGTGAAGCGCTTAGTAGCGGCGTCTCTGGGGCCAACGTCCTGACTTTC
CASSEALSSGVSGANVLTF
>-|-|TRBJ1-2|TRBV19
TGTGCCAGTAGTAGCGGAGTCAGTATTTATGGCTACACCTTC
CASSSGVSIYGYTF
>few|-|TRBJ2-3|TRBV12-5
TGTGCTAGTGATAGCGGTTCCACAGATACGCAGTATTTT
CASDSGSTDTQYF
>-|TRBD2|TRBJ2-5|TRBV5-6
TGTGCCAGCAGCCTAGCGGGAGGTGGTTCGGAGACCCAGTACTTC
CASSLAGGGSETQYF
>-|-|TRBJ2-5|TRBV27
TGTGCCAGCGGAGGGATATCACAAGAGACCCAGTACTTC
CASGGISQETQYF